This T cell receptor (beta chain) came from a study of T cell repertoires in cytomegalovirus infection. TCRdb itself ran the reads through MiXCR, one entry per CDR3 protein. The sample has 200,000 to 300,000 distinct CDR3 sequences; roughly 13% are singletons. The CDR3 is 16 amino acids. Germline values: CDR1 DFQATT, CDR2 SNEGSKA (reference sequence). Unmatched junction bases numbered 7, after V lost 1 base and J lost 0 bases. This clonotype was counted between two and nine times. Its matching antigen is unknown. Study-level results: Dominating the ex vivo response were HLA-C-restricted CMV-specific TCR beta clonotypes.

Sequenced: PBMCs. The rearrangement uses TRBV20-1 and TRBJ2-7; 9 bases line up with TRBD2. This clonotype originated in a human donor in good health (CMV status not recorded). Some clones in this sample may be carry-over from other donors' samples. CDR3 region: CSARVSGGRSSYEQYF. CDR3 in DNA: TGCAGTGCTAGAGTTAGCGGGGGCAGGAGCTCCTACGAGCAGTACTTC.